Below are 32 T cell receptor beta chains sequenced from a single sample in a study of blood T cell repertoires in COVID-19 (TCRdb year 2020). The method was the immunoSEQ multiplex PCR assay. TCRdb limited this immuneACCESS table to in-frame rearrangements with V and J called. A share of clones is missing; checked studies link under half to unresolved V genes, and the rest is unexplained. The table for this sample lists hundreds of thousands of clones; 85% to 90% of them were counted only once. The ten largest clonotypes hold around 0.92% of the sample. Sample: peripheral blood. These receptors were collected from a man aged 18-30 years with COVID-19, enrolled during active disease.

The chain uses TRBV19 and TRBJ1-5; D is undetermined. Between the trimmed V and J ends, which lost 7 bases and 3 bases, there was a span of 16 bases. Germline V CDR1 and CDR2: LNHDA, SQIVND (reference sequence). The CDR3 runs 15 residues. CDR3 loop: CASKVEVAYNQPQHF. As DNA, the CDR3 is TGTGCCAGTAAAGTGGAGGTTGCATACAATCAGCCCCAGCATTTT.

The CDR3: CASSRGQGASGDTQYF. CDR3 nucleotide sequence: TGTGCCAGCTCACGGGGACAGGGGGCTTCGGGGGATACGCAGTATTTT. The gene calls are TRBV18 and TRBJ2-3, with 12 bases identical to TRBD1. Germline loops: CDR1 KGHSH, CDR2 LQKENI. With 4 bases clipped from V and 6 bases from J, the junction kept 8 bases outside the gene matches. This CDR3 contains 16 residues. Full variable domain (missing parts from reference TRBV18 and TRBJ2-3): NAGVMQNPRHLVRRRGQEARLRCSPMKGHSHVYWYRQLPEEGLKFMVYLQKENIIDESGMPKERFSAEFPKEGPSILRIQQVVRGDSAAYFCASSRGQGASGDTQYFGPGTRLTVL.

DNA of the CDR3: TGCGCCAGCAGGGACAGTGACTATGGCTACACCTTC. The encoded protein is CASRDSDYGYTF. This chain uses TRBV10-1 with TRBJ1-2; D might be TRBD1 (6 bases). CDR3 length: 12 residues. The germline gives CDR1 WNHNN, CDR2 SYGVQD (reference sequence). Trimming took 6 bases from V and 3 from J, leaving 8 bases between them.

The CDR3 is CASSRQEAYGYTF. DNA for the CDR3: TGTGCCAGCAGCCGACAGGAGGCCTATGGCTACACCTTC. The chain couples TRBV5-8 to TRBJ1-2, with D possibly TRBD1 on 6 matching bases. Germline V gene data show CDR1 as SGHTS and CDR2 as YDEGEE. Between the trimmed V and J ends, which lost 4 bases and 4 bases, there was a span of 11 bases. This CDR3 spans 13 amino acids.

The chain employs TRBV4-2 and TRBJ2-3; 7 positions agree with TRBD2. The CDR3 covers 18 residues. V shed 1 base, J shed 2 bases, and the junction held 12 bases outside the gene matches. Germline-derived CDR1 and CDR2 are LGHNA and YNFKEQ. The CDR3 spells CASSQGMRTGGNTDTQYF. Written as DNA, the CDR3 is TGTGCCAGCAGCCAAGGCATGAGGACGGGAGGCAACACAGATACGCAGTATTTT.

The chain employs TRBV30 and TRBJ1-3; D ambiguous. Trimming cost V 0 bases and J 4 bases, with 7 bases left between them. The CDR3 runs to 13 residues. Germline CDR1 reads GTSNPN; CDR2 reads SVGIG (reference sequence). CDR3 amino acids: CAWSVPAGNTIYF. DNA of the CDR3: TGTGCCTGGAGTGTCCCTGCGGGAAACACCATATATTTT.

This sequence joins TRBV19 and TRBJ1-1; no reliable D call. Germline V gene data show CDR1 as LNHDA and CDR2 as SQIVND (reference sequence). The ends were cut back, 5 bases at V and 4 bases at J, with 14 bases in the middle. This CDR3 is built from 14 residues. Here the CDR3 DNA reads TGTGCCAGTAGTCCCGCTCCCCGGGGCACTGAAGCTTTCTTT. Translation: CASSPAPRGTEAFF. The full variable domain, rest sourced from reference TRBV19 and TRBJ1-1, is DGGITQSPKYLFRKEGQNVTLSCEQNLNHDAMYWYRQDPGQGLRLIYYSQIVNDFQKGDIAEGYSVSREKKESFPLTVTSAQKNPTAFYLCASSPAPRGTEAFFGQGTRLTVV.

The chain is built from TRBV7-3 and TRBJ1-1; no firm D call. From germline, CDR1 is SGHTA and CDR2 FQGTGA. The CDR3 is 16 residues long. V was clipped by 1 base and J by 0 bases, with 12 bases between them. The CDR3 nucleotides are TGTGCCAGCAGCTTAAAGGAGGCTGGGATGAACACTGAAGCTTTCTTT. Translated, it gives CASSLKEAGMNTEAFF. The full variable domain, its missing parts supplied by reference TRBV7-3 and TRBJ1-1, is GAGVSQTPSNKVTEKGKYVELRCDPISGHTALYWYRQSLGQGPEFLIYFQGTGAADDSGLPNDRFFAVRPEGSVSTLKIQRTERGDSAVYLCASSLKEAGMNTEAFFGQGTRLTVV.

V and J are TRBV18 and TRBJ2-7; D uncertain. In germline, CDR1 is KGHSH, CDR2 LQKENI. This CDR3 is built from 11 residues. Trimming left V 5 bases short and J 3 bases short, with 5 bases between. DNA for the CDR3: TGTGCCAGCTCATCAGACTACGAGCAGTACTTC. Amino acid sequence: CASSSDYEQYF.

This clone has a single count. This chain links TRBV6-5 with TRBJ1-5; D perhaps matches TRBD1 (6 bases). The CDR3 extends over 15 amino acids. The germline V gene has CDR1 MNHEY and CDR2 SVGAGI. V was clipped by 0 bases and J by 4 bases, with 10 bases between them. CDR3 amino acids: CASSYSWQGNQPQHF. In nucleotides, the CDR3 is TGTGCCAGCAGTTACTCGTGGCAGGGGAATCAGCCCCAGCATTTT.

This chain uses TRBV19 with TRBJ1-2; TRBD1 is a possible D gene (5 bases). Germline values: CDR1 LNHDA, CDR2 SQIVND (reference sequence). Between the trimmed V and J ends, which lost 3 bases and 2 bases, there was a span of 7 bases. This CDR3 comprises 13 residues. CDR3 sequence: CASSMTVNYGYTF. CDR3 bases: TGTGCCAGTAGTATGACAGTGAACTATGGCTACACCTTC.

This chain uses TRBV5-4 with TRBJ1-3, with unresolved D. The CDR3 covers 13 residues. V was trimmed by 2 bases and J by 5 bases, leaving 8 bases between them. Germline-derived CDR1 and CDR2 are SGHNT and YYREEE (reference sequence). In DNA, the CDR3 is TGTGCCAGCAGCTTCACCGGGAGAAACACCATATATTTT. It codes for CASSFTGRNTIYF.

The V and J genes are TRBV7-8 and TRBJ2-7, with 7 bases that match TRBD1. This CDR3 comprises 15 residues. The V segment lost 5 bases and the J segment 3 bases; nucleotides outside the gene matches: 10. Germline CDR1 and CDR2: SGHVS and FQNEAQ. CDR3 DNA sequence: TGTGCCAGCAGCGGTCCGGGACAGAGATTCTACGAGCAGTACTTC. Translated, it gives CASSGPGQRFYEQYF.

This chain uses TRBV6-1 with TRBJ2-1; D is uncertain. The CDR3 contains 12 residues. V was shortened by 3 bases and J by 10 bases, with 10 bases between the two germline ends. CDR1 and CDR2 (germline): MNHNS, SASEGT. The CDR3, as DNA: TGTGCCAGCAGTGAGAGCCGCTCCGAGCAGTTCTTC. Encoded protein: CASSESRSEQFF.

This clone was found once. This sequence joins TRBV5-1 and TRBJ1-2, with a weak D call TRBD1 (5 bases). Germline lookup yields CDR1 SGHRS and CDR2 YFSETQ. CDR3 length: 14 residues. Between the trimmed V and J ends, which lost 0 bases and 4 bases, there was a span of 10 bases. The chain's CDR3 is CASSLGQPLYGYTF. The CDR3 bases are TGCGCCAGCAGCTTGGGACAGCCCCTCTATGGCTACACCTTC.

The rearrangement joins TRBV4-1 to TRBJ2-2, with TRBD1 matching 8 bases. With V trimmed by 2 bases and J by 7 bases, 9 bases remained unmatched. The CDR3 has 16 residues. Per the germline V gene, CDR1 is MGHRA and CDR2 is YSYEKL. CDR3 sequence reads: CASSQPWTGTDGELFF. The CDR3 coding sequence is TGCGCCAGCAGCCAACCCTGGACAGGGACCGACGGGGAGCTGTTTTTT.

The chain links TRBV12-3 or TRBV12-4 to TRBJ1-5; D remains ambiguous. V gave up 3 bases and J gave up 6 bases, with 9 bases separating them. The CDR3 length is 13 residues. The CDR3 loop reads CASSFYYGQPQHF. The CDR3 DNA follows: TGTGCCAGCAGTTTTTACTATGGTCAGCCCCAGCATTTT.

The rearrangement uses TRBV25-1 and TRBJ2-7; possibly TRBD2 for D (6 bases). The germline V gene encodes CDR1 MGHDK and CDR2 SYGVNS. This CDR3 has 15 residues. V lost 4 bases to trimming and J lost 6 bases, with 19 bases between them. The CDR3 sequence: CASSAPGLKRSEQYF. DNA for the CDR3: TGTGCCAGCAGTGCTCCGGGACTCAAGCGATCCGAGCAGTACTTC.

The chain combines TRBV9 with TRBJ2-5; 9 bases fit TRBD1. The CDR3 is 14 residues long. With V trimmed by 5 bases and J by 5 bases, 7 bases remained unmatched. Per the germline V gene, CDR1 is SGDLS and CDR2 is YYNGEE. CDR3 DNA sequence: TGTGCCAGCAGGGGAACCGGGACAGGGGAGACCCAGTACTTC. It translates to CASRGTGTGETQYF.

The chain recombines TRBV6-5 with TRBJ1-3; D is undetermined. This CDR3 has 14 residues. Germline CDR1 MNHEY, CDR2 SVGAGI. The ends were cut back, 6 bases at V and 6 bases at J, with 15 bases in the middle. In DNA form, the CDR3 reads TGTGCCAGCAGCCTAGAGGCCGACCCAAACACCATATATTTT. This translates into CASSLEADPNTIYF.

V usage is TRBV29-1 and J usage is TRBJ2-7, with 9 positions matching TRBD1. The V gene end was trimmed by 7 bases and the J gene end by 1 base; junction bases not matched to a gene: 11. Germline loops: CDR1 SQVTM, CDR2 ANQGSEA. CDR3 length: 15 amino acids. The CDR3 loop is CSAGEWGQGSYEQYF. CDR3 sequence (DNA): TGCAGCGCCGGGGAGTGGGGACAGGGTTCCTACGAGCAGTACTTC.

The genes are TRBV5-1 and TRBJ2-7; tentatively, D is TRBD1 (5 bases). CDR3 size: 13 residues. Germline V gives CDR1 SGHRS, CDR2 YFSETQ. V shed 2 bases and J shed 3 bases, with 9 bases lying between them. In DNA form, the CDR3 reads TGCGCCAGCAGCTTAGACAGTCGCTACGAGCAGTACTTC. This encodes CASSLDSRYEQYF. Full variable domain (rest looked up from reference TRBV5-1 and TRBJ2-7): KAGVTQTPRYLIKTRGQQVTLSCSPISGHRSVSWYQQTPGQGLQFLFEYFSETQRNKGNFPGRFSGRQFSNSRSEMNVSTLELGDSALYLCASSLDSRYEQYFGPGTRLTVT.

The V and J genes are TRBV7-8 and TRBJ1-1; 9 bases align to TRBD1. Germline-derived CDR1 and CDR2 are SGHVS and FQNEAQ. V gave up 1 base and J gave up 3 bases; unmatched junction bases: 6. The CDR3 extends over 16 amino acids. The CDR3 region is CASSLDRGRKDTEAFF. The CDR3 coding sequence is TGTGCCAGCAGCTTAGACAGGGGGCGCAAAGACACTGAAGCTTTCTTT.

V gene TRBV2 combines with J gene TRBJ2-7; TRBD2 matches 14 bases. This CDR3 is built from 14 residues. With 7 bases clipped from V and 9 bases from J, the junction kept 8 bases outside the gene matches. Per the germline V gene, CDR1 is SNHLY and CDR2 is FYNNEI. The CDR3 region has the DNA TGTGCCAGCACCCCGGGACTAGCGGGAGCCACGCAGTACTTC. Translated: CASTPGLAGATQYF.

This chain links TRBV6-5 with TRBJ1-4; possible D gene TRBD1, 5 bases. Trimming shortened V by 6 bases and J by 5 bases, and 13 bases separated the two germline ends. The CDR3 covers 14 residues. Per germline, CDR1 MNHEY and CDR2 SVGAGI. Here the CDR3 DNA reads TGTGCCAGCAGACGCGGGGGAAGAAATGAAAAACTGTTTTTT. Translated: CASRRGGRNEKLFF.

The gene calls are TRBV5-1 and TRBJ2-7, with D uncertain. Trimming took off 0 bases at V and 4 bases at J, with 8 bases between the two ends. The germline V gene encodes CDR1 SGHRS and CDR2 YFSETQ. The CDR3 is made up of 13 amino acids. The DNA for the CDR3 is TGCGCCAGCAGCTTGGGGGCACATTACGAGCAGTACTTC. Its protein product is CASSLGAHYEQYF. Filled out from reference TRBV5-1 and TRBJ2-7, the complete variable domain reads KAGVTQTPRYLIKTRGQQVTLSCSPISGHRSVSWYQQTPGQGLQFLFEYFSETQRNKGNFPGRFSGRQFSNSRSEMNVSTLELGDSALYLCASSLGAHYEQYFGPGTRLTVT.

This chain joins TRBV5-4 and TRBJ2-1; maybe TRBD1 (6 bases). The CDR3 totals 16 residues. The V end was cut by 7 bases, the J end by 0 bases, with 17 bases between. Germline-derived CDR1 and CDR2 are SGHNT and YYREEE (reference sequence). CDR3 sequence (DNA): TGTGCCAGCCTTGATTCAACAGGGAACTCCTACAATGAGCAGTTCTTC. This encodes CASLDSTGNSYNEQFF. The full variable domain, in which reference TRBV5-4 and TRBJ2-1 provide the parts outside the CDR3, is ETGVTQSPTHLIKTRGQQVTLRCSSQSGHNTVSWYQQALGQGPQFIFQYYREEENGRGNFPPRFSGLQFPNYSSELNVNALELDDSALYLCASLDSTGNSYNEQFFGPGTRLTVL.

The chain joins TRBV19 to TRBJ2-2; TRBD2 is a possible D gene (6 bases). V lost 7 bases and J 5 bases, leaving 14 bases between the germline ends. The germline CDR1 and CDR2 sequences are LNHDA and SQIVND (reference sequence). The CDR3 is made up of 14 amino acids. CDR3 sequence reads: CASKAGRNTGELFF. CDR3 in DNA: TGTGCCAGTAAAGCAGGGAGGAATACCGGGGAGCTGTTTTTT. Full variable domain (remainder filled in from reference TRBV19 and TRBJ2-2): DGGITQSPKYLFRKEGQNVTLSCEQNLNHDAMYWYRQDPGQGLRLIYYSQIVNDFQKGDIAEGYSVSREKKESFPLTVTSAQKNPTAFYLCASKAGRNTGELFFGEGSRLTVL.

This rearrangement joins TRBV30 to TRBJ2-4; TRBD2 is a possible D gene (5 bases). Germline lookup yields CDR1 GTSNPN and CDR2 SVGIG (reference sequence). This CDR3 contains 13 residues. Trimming cost V 0 bases and J 7 bases, with 10 bases left between them. DNA for the CDR3: TGTGCCTGGAGTGTATCTAGCTCCAACATTCAGTACTTC. Its protein product is CAWSVSSSNIQYF.

This sequence joins TRBV19 and TRBJ2-5, with 7 nucleotides matching TRBD1. Germline V CDR1 and CDR2: LNHDA, SQIVND (reference sequence). The CDR3 covers 13 residues. The junction had 8 bases not matched to a gene; V was cut back by 10 bases and J by 3 bases. CDR3 loop: CATSGTEKETQYF. CDR3 DNA sequence: TGTGCCACCTCCGGGACAGAGAAAGAGACCCAGTACTTC.

This chain links TRBV11-2 with TRBJ2-1, with D hard to call. Looked up from germline, CDR1 is SGHAT and CDR2 is FQNNGV. V dropped 2 bases and J dropped 1 base, with 18 bases sitting between them. CDR3 length: 18 residues. DNA for the CDR3: TGTGCCAGCAGCTTATATGAGGTTGGCGTAAAGTCCTACAATGAGCAGTTCTTC. Amino acid sequence: CASSLYEVGVKSYNEQFF.

V gene TRBV5-4 combines with J gene TRBJ2-1; a weak D match, TRBD2 (6 bases). Trimming removed 5 bases at V and 7 bases at J, with 19 bases between. The V gene's germline CDR1 is SGHNT and CDR2 YYREEE (reference sequence). This CDR3 has 15 residues. CDR3: CASRMSGGVINEQFF. CDR3 DNA: TGTGCCAGCAGGATGAGCGGAGGGGTGATAAATGAGCAGTTCTTC.